This T cell receptor beta chain originates from a study of cytomegalovirus exposure and HLA in healthy donors. The study, taken as a whole, reports: In an earlier analysis, about 87% or about 30%: the productive usage of most TCR beta V segments. In vitro data verified three CMV-associated chains as specific for CMV antigens. In a later analysis, a missense DCLRE1C variant was linked to TCR beta V- and J-gene trimming. One cluster of highly shared sequence variants probably arose as a sequencing artifact.

Comment on this clone: Its antigen is not known.

13 Jbeta primers and 60 Vbeta primers were used for the PCR. The assay was immunoSEQ multiplex PCR, and TCRdb's table has in-frame clones only and misses some. The data contain about 160,000 clones, roughly 75% of them singletons. The sequence was collected from a female donor in good health and CMV-seronegative. Specimen: PBMCs.

In DNA form, the CDR3 reads TGTGCCAGCAAGGGGACAGAGGATTCACCCCTCCACTTT. It encodes CASKGTEDSPLHF. V usage is TRBV2 and J usage is TRBJ1-6; 7 bases align to TRBD1. The trim removed 7 bases at V and 8 bases at J, leaving 5 bases unmatched. The germline gives CDR1 SNHLY, CDR2 FYNNEI. This CDR3 spans 13 amino acids.